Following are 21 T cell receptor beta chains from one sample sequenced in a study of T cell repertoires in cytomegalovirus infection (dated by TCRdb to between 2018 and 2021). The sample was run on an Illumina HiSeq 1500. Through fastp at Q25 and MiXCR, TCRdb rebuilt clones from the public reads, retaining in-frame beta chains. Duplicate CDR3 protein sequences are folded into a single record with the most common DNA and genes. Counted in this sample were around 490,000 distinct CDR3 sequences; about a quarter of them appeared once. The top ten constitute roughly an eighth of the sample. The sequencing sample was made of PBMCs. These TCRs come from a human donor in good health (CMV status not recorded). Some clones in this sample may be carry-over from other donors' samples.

The CDR3 nucleotides are TGCGCCAGCAGCCGGGGACTAGCGGGAGAAGGGGACTCAGATACGCAGTATTTT. The encoded protein is CASSRGLAGEGDSDTQYF. The V call is TRBV4-3, the J call TRBJ2-3; TRBD2 matches 14 bases. The CDR3 length is 18 residues. Germline-derived CDR1 and CDR2 are LGHNA and YSLEER. The junction had 10 bases not matched to a gene; V was cut back by 4 bases and J by 4 bases.

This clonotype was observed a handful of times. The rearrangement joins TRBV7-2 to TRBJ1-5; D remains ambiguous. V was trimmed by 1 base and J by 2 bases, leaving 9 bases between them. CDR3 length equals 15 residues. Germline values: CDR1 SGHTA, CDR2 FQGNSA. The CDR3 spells CASSLVVSGNQPQHF. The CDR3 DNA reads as TGTGCCAGCAGCTTAGTAGTTTCGGGCAATCAGCCCCAGCATTTT.

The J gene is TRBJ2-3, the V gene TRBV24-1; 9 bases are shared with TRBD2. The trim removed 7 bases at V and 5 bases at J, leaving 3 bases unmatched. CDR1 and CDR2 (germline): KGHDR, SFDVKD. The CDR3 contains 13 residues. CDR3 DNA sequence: TGTGCCACCAGAGCGGGAGGAAGAGATACGCAGTATTTT. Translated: CATRAGGRDTQYF.

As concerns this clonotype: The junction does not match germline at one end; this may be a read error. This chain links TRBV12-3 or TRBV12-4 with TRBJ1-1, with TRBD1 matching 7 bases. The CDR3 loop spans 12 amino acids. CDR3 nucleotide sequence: TGTGCCAGCAGTAGACAGGGTTCGGCAGCTTTCTTC. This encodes CASSRQGSAAFF.

The CDR3 DNA reads as TGTGCCAGCAGCCAAGATGTCGAGCAGTACGTC. This gives the protein CASSQDVEQYV. The chain links TRBV14 to TRBJ2-7; D is unresolved. V lost 0 bases and J lost 6, with 3 bases in between. Germline CDR1 and CDR2: SGHDN and FVKESK. The CDR3 contains 11 residues.

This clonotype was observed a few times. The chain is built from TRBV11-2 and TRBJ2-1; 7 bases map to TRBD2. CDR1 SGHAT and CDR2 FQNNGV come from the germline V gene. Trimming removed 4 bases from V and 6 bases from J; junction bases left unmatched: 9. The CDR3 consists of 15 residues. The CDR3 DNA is TGTGCCAGCAGCTCTCGACTAGCTCCGGCCAATGAGCAGTTCTTC. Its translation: CASSSRLAPANEQFF.

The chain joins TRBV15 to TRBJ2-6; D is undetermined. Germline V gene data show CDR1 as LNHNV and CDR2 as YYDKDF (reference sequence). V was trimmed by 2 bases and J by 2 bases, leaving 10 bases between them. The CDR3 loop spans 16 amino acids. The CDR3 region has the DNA TGTGCCACCAGCAGATTAGCATCTGCTGGGGCCAACGTCCTGACTTTC. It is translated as CATSRLASAGANVLTF.

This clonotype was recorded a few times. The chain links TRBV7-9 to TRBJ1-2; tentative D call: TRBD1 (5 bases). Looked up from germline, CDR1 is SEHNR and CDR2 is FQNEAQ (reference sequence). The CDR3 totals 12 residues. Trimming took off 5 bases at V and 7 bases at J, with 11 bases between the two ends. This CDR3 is CASSPGARGYTF. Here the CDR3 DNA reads TGTGCCAGCAGCCCCGGGGCGCGTGGCTACACCTTC.

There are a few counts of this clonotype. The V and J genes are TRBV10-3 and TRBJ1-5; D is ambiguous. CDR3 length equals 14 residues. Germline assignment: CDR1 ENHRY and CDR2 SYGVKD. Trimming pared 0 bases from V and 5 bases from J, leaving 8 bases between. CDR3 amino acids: CAISESGEDQPQHF. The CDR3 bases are TGTGCCATCAGTGAGTCGGGAGAGGATCAGCCCCAGCATTTT.

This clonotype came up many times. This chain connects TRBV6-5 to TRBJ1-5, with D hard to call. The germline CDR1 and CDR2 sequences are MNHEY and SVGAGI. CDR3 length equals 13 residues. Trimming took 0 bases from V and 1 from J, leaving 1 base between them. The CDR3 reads CASSYSSNQPQHF. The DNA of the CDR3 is TGTGCCAGCAGTTACTCCAGCAATCAGCCCCAGCATTTT.

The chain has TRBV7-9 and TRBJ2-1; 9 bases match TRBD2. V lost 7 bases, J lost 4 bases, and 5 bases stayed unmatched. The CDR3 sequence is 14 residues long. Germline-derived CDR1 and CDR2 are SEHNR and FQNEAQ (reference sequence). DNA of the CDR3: TGTGCCAGCAAACCGGGACTAGCATACAATGAGCAGTTCTTC. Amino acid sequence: CASKPGLAYNEQFF.

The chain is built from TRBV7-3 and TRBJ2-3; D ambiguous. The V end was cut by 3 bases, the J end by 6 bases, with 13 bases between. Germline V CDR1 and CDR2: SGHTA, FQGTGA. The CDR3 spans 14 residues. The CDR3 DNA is TGTGCCAGCAGCTTGAGTTCTACTCGGGATACGCAGTATTTT. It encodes CASSLSSTRDTQYF.

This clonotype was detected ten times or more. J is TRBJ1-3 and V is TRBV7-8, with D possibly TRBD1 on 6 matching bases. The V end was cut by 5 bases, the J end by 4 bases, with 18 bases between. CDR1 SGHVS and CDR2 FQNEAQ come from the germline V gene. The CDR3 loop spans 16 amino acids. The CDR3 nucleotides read TGTGCCAGCAGCCCTATGTCAGGGGTAGGAGGAAACACCATATATTTT. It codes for CASSPMSGVGGNTIYF.

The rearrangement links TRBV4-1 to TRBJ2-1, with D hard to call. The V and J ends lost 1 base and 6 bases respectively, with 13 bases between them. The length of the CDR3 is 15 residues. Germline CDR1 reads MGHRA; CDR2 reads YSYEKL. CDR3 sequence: CASSQGDRSFNEQFF. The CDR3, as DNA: TGCGCCAGCAGCCAAGGGGATAGGAGTTTCAATGAGCAGTTCTTC.

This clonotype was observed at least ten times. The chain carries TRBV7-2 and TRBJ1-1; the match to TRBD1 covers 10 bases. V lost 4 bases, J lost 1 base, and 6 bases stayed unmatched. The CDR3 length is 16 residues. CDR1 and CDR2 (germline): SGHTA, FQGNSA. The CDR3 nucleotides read TGTGCCAGCAGCTGGACAGGGGGGTGGGGGAACACTGAAGCTTTCTTT. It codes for CASSWTGGWGNTEAFF.

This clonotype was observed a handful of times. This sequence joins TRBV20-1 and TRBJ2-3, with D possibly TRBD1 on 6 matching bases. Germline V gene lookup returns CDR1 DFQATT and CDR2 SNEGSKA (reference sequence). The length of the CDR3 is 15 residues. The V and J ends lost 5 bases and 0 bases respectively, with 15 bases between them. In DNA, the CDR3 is TGCAGTGCTGGGCCCCCCGGACAGAGCACAGATACGCAGTATTTT. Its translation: CSAGPPGQSTDTQYF.

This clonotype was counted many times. In nucleotides, the CDR3 is TGCGCCAGCAGCCAAGATGGGACTTCGGACGGGACAGATACGCAGTATTTT. This gives the protein CASSQDGTSDGTDTQYF. The chain recombines TRBV4-3 with TRBJ2-3, with D maybe TRBD2 (6 bases). Germline assignment: CDR1 LGHNA and CDR2 YSLEER. This CDR3 spans 17 amino acids. The V end was cut by 0 bases, the J end by 3 bases, with 16 bases between.

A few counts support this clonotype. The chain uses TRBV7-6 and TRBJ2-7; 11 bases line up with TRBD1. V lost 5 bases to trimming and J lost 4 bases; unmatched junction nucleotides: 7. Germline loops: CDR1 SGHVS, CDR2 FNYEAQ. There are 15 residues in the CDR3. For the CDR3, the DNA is TGTGCCAGCAGCCAACGGACAGGGGGCGGGTACGAGCAGTACTTC. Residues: CASSQRTGGGYEQYF.

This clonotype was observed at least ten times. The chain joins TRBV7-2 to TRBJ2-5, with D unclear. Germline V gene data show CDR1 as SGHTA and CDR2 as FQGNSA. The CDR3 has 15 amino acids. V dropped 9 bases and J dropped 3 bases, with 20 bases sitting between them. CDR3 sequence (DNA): TGTGCCAGTCGTGACGGCCAGCTTGGGAAAGAGACCCAGTACTTC. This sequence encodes CASRDGQLGKETQYF.

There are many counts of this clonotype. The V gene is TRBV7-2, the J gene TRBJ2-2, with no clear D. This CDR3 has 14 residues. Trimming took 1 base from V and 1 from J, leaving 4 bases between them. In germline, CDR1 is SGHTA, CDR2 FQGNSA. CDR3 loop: CASSLGMNTGELFF. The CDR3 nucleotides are TGTGCCAGCAGCTTAGGGATGAACACCGGGGAGCTGTTTTTT. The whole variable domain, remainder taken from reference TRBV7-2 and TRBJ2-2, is GAGVSQSPSNKVTEKGKDVELRCDPISGHTALYWYRQSLGQGLEFLIYFQGNSAPDKSGLPSDRFSAERTGGSVSTLTIQRTQQEDSAVYLCASSLGMNTGELFFGEGSRLTVL.

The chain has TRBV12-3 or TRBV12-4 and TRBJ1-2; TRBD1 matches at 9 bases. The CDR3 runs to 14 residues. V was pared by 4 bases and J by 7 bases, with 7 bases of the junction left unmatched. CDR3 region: CASSSTDRGPGYTF. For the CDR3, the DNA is TGTGCCAGCAGTTCGACGGACAGGGGCCCTGGCTACACCTTC.